The 26 T cell receptor beta chains below come from one sample, sequenced in a study of T cells in localized non-small cell lung cancer (dated by TCRdb to 2020 to 2021). Libraries came from the immunoSEQ multiplex PCR assay. Drawn from immuneACCESS, this table holds only the in-frame rearrangements with V and J called that TCRdb kept. Clones are partly lost; checked studies trace under half to an unresolved V gene and leave the rest unexplained. The sample profile shows approximately 89,000 clones; over 70% of them were found once. In total, the top ten clones hold about 19% of the sample. The sequenced sample was PBMCs, obtained before any cancer treatment. Receptors were obtained from a man aged 35-69 years with stage II squamous cell lung carcinoma.

The rearrangement joins TRBV7-8 to TRBJ2-2; no reliable D call. Trimming shortened V by 0 bases and J by 5 bases, and 10 bases separated the two germline ends. CDR1 and CDR2 from the germline V gene are SGHVS and FQNEAQ. This CDR3 is built from 15 residues. In DNA, the CDR3 is TGTGCCAGCAGCTTAGCTAATGATAGAACCGGGGAGCTGTTTTTT. Translating gives CASSLANDRTGELFF.

The V gene is TRBV27, the J gene TRBJ2-1; D might be TRBD1 or TRBD2, each matching 9 bases. The V end was cut by 7 bases, the J end by 0 bases, with 28 bases between. Germline V CDR1 and CDR2: MNHEY, SMNVEV (reference sequence). The length of the CDR3 is 20 residues. The CDR3 nucleotides read TGTGCCAGCAAGGGACAGGGTATCGGGAGCGGGAGGCGCTCCTACAATGAGCAGTTCTTC. It yields the protein CASKGQGIGSGRRSYNEQFF.

The rearrangement links TRBV29-1 to TRBJ2-7; 10 bases align to TRBD2. Looked up from germline, CDR1 is SQVTM and CDR2 is ANQGSEA. Losses at the gene ends were 4 bases for V and 7 bases for J; bases not matched to a gene: 7. The CDR3 length is 13 residues. CDR3 nucleotide sequence: TGCAGCGTTGCCTCTAGCGGGAGTGGTGAGCAGTACTTC. This encodes CSVASSGSGEQYF.

As concerns this clone: This sample includes further DNA sequences coding for the same CDR3. The genes are TRBV5-1 and TRBJ2-7; 9 bases agree with TRBD1. The CDR3 length is 14 residues. J was trimmed by 4 bases and V by 4 bases; bases with no gene match: 6. Germline V gene lookup returns CDR1 SGHRS and CDR2 YFSETQ. CDR3 DNA: TGCGCCAGCAGCCCGGGACAGGGCGGGTACGAGCAGTACTTC. Amino acids: CASSPGQGGYEQYF.

The chain couples TRBV19 to TRBJ1-2; D is unclear. V lost 5 bases to trimming and J lost 0 bases, with 7 bases between them. Germline V gene data show CDR1 as LNHDA and CDR2 as SQIVND (reference sequence). The CDR3 spans 13 residues. CDR3 loop: CASSREANYGYTF. The DNA of the CDR3 is TGTGCCAGTAGTCGTGAAGCTAACTATGGCTACACCTTC.

This chain uses TRBV18 with TRBJ1-2; D call uncertain. V was pared by 4 bases and J by 8 bases, with 23 bases between. Germline assignment: CDR1 KGHSH and CDR2 LQKENI. There are 16 residues in the CDR3. This CDR3 reads CASSRQKAGPAMGYTF. As DNA, the CDR3 is TGTGCCAGCTCACGTCAAAAGGCCGGGCCGGCGATGGGCTACACCTTC.

The chain is built from TRBV7-6 and TRBJ1-3; TRBD1 aligns across 11 bases. V lost 4 bases and J lost 0; bases outside the gene matches: 8. This CDR3 comprises 18 residues. CDR1 is SGHVS, CDR2 FNYEAQ, per germline. The CDR3: CASSSPGTGGSSGNTIYF. The CDR3 nucleotides are TGTGCCAGCAGCTCCCCCGGGACAGGGGGGAGCTCTGGAAACACCATATATTTT.

This clone has a handful of counts. The chain joins TRBV9 to TRBJ2-5; D gene ambiguous. The CDR3 contains 14 residues. V lost 0 bases to trimming and J lost 1 base, with 7 bases between them. Germline V gene lookup returns CDR1 SGDLS and CDR2 YYNGEE. The DNA for the CDR3 is TGTGCCAGCAGCGTAGGGCCCAGCCAAGAGACCCAGTACTTC. It specifies CASSVGPSQETQYF.

V gene TRBV28 combines with J gene TRBJ1-5, with D hard to call. Trimming cost V 5 bases and J 4 bases, with 18 bases left between them. The CDR3 is 16 residues long. The germline CDR1 and CDR2 sequences are MDHEN and SYDVKM. The CDR3 nucleotides are TGTGCCAGCAGTCAAGGTAGGCTCCTAGGGAATCAGCCCCAGCATTTT. This sequence encodes CASSQGRLLGNQPQHF.

The J gene is TRBJ2-1, the V gene TRBV4-2; 12 nucleotides match TRBD2. Germline V gene lookup returns CDR1 LGHNA and CDR2 YNFKEQ. The CDR3 covers 17 residues. V dropped 0 bases and J dropped 9; count of bases not matched to a gene: 9. CDR3 in amino acids: CASSQDPASGRAGEQFF. In nucleotides, the CDR3 is TGTGCCAGCAGCCAAGATCCCGCTAGCGGGAGGGCCGGTGAGCAGTTCTTC.

The V and J genes are TRBV6-5 and TRBJ1-1, with D perhaps TRBD1 (5 bases). V dropped 6 bases and J dropped 11 bases, with 13 bases sitting between them. The CDR3 sequence is 11 residues long. Looked up from germline, CDR1 is MNHEY and CDR2 is SVGAGI. DNA of the CDR3: TGTGCCAGCAGCTGGGGGGATCGGGCTTTCTTT. Its protein product is CASSWGDRAFF.

The chain recombines TRBV5-6 with TRBJ1-4, with 7 bases aligning to TRBD1. The CDR3 runs 15 residues. Unmatched junction bases numbered 7, after V lost 4 bases and J lost 4 bases. Germline assignment: CDR1 SGHDT and CDR2 YYEEEE. The CDR3 DNA reads TGTGCCAGCAGCCTTCGGACAGGCCTTAATGAAAAACTGTTTTTT. Encoded protein: CASSLRTGLNEKLFF.

The rearrangement joins TRBV6-1 to TRBJ1-2; D might be TRBD1 (6 bases). Trimming took 6 bases from V and 3 from J, leaving 14 bases between them. Germline V lookup: CDR1 MNHNS, CDR2 SASEGT. The CDR3 has 14 residues. The chain's CDR3 is CASSLTGGDYGYTF. Here the CDR3 DNA reads TGTGCCAGCAGCCTAACCGGGGGCGACTATGGCTACACCTTC.

The chain is built from TRBV7-3 and TRBJ2-7; D remains ambiguous. The CDR3 covers 17 residues. Trimming shortened V by 2 bases and J by 3 bases, and 20 bases separated the two germline ends. Germline CDR1 SGHTA, CDR2 FQGTGA. This CDR3 reads CASSLYTRSTNFYEQYF. The CDR3 DNA is TGTGCCAGCAGCTTATATACGCGGAGTACTAACTTCTACGAGCAGTACTTC.

The chain uses TRBV28 and TRBJ2-5, with 10 bases matching TRBD1. Trimming removed 5 bases from V and 5 bases from J; junction bases left unmatched: 2. The CDR3 spans 13 residues. The germline gives CDR1 MDHEN, CDR2 SYDVKM. CDR3 sequence: CASSQTGGETQYF. Here the CDR3 DNA reads TGTGCCAGCAGTCAGACAGGGGGCGAGACCCAGTACTTC.

V is TRBV28 and J is TRBJ2-7; D gene unclear. The CDR3 is made up of 12 amino acids. CDR1 MDHEN and CDR2 SYDVKM come from the germline V gene. V lost 10 bases and J lost 3, with 13 bases in between. The CDR3 DNA follows: TGTGCCACCCGTGAGGACCACTACGAGCAGTACTTC. It is translated as CATREDHYEQYF. Combining the CDR3 with reference TRBV28 and TRBJ2-7 gives the whole variable domain DVKVTQSSRYLVKRTGEKVFLECVQDMDHENMFWYRQDPGLGLRLIYFSYDVKMKEKGDIPEGYSVSREKKERFSLILESASTNQTSMYLCATREDHYEQYFGPGTRLTVT.

As DNA, the CDR3 is TGTGCCAGCAGGACCGACCTATTTAGCGGGAGGGCGGTCAATGAGCAGTTCTTC. Amino acid sequence: CASRTDLFSGRAVNEQFF. The V and J genes are TRBV28 and TRBJ2-1; 11 bases map to TRBD2. The junction had 16 bases not matched to a gene; V was cut back by 6 bases and J by 6 bases. Germline CDR1 MDHEN, CDR2 SYDVKM. The CDR3 runs to 18 residues.

This chain links TRBV6-6 with TRBJ2-4; no clear D. The germline CDR1 and CDR2 sequences are MNHNY and SVGAGI (reference sequence). The V end was cut by 8 bases, the J end by 1 base, with 15 bases between. The CDR3 length is 15 residues. The CDR3 sequence: CASATTVRAKNIQYF. As DNA, the CDR3 is TGTGCCAGCGCAACGACCGTACGCGCCAAAAACATTCAGTACTTC.

This sequence joins TRBV28 and TRBJ2-7; the match to TRBD2 covers 14 bases. This CDR3 spans 19 amino acids. Germline V gene data show CDR1 as MDHEN and CDR2 as SYDVKM. Trimming at V came to 5 bases and at J to 2 bases, leaving 14 bases not matched to a gene. For the CDR3, the DNA is TGTGCCAGCAGTACCCCAATCGGGACTAGCGGGAGTCAGCCCTACGAGCAGTACTTC. It yields the protein CASSTPIGTSGSQPYEQYF. The whole variable domain, remainder taken from reference TRBV28 and TRBJ2-7, is DVKVTQSSRYLVKRTGEKVFLECVQDMDHENMFWYRQDPGLGLRLIYFSYDVKMKEKGDIPEGYSVSREKKERFSLILESASTNQTSMYLCASSTPIGTSGSQPYEQYFGPGTRLTVT.

This clone appeared once. The rearrangement uses TRBV11-2 and TRBJ2-1; 7 positions agree with TRBD2. V trimming: 5 bases; J trimming: 8 bases; junction bases outside the gene matches: 12. The germline CDR1 and CDR2 sequences are SGHAT and FQNNGV. The CDR3 length is 15 residues. DNA of the CDR3: TGTGCCAGCAGCACCTCTCGCGGGAGTTTGGATGAGCAGTTCTTC. This translates into CASSTSRGSLDEQFF.

V gene TRBV14 combines with J gene TRBJ1-1; D uncertain. This CDR3 has 14 amino acids. Trimming took 7 bases from V and 0 from J, leaving 12 bases between them. The germline CDR1 and CDR2 sequences are SGHDN and FVKESK. The CDR3 coding sequence is TGTGCCAGCACCCTCTGGTCCATGAACACTGAAGCTTTCTTT. Protein: CASTLWSMNTEAFF.

The genes are TRBV19 and TRBJ1-5, with D perhaps matching TRBD1 (5 bases). This CDR3 is 15 amino acids long. Germline V gives CDR1 LNHDA, CDR2 SQIVND (reference sequence). The V end lost 6 bases, the J end lost 4 bases, and 16 bases lay between the germline ends. CDR3 nucleotides: TGTGCCAGTAGCCCCCGGGACGGAAAGAATCAGCCCCAGCATTTT. It codes for CASSPRDGKNQPQHF.

The chain carries TRBV7-9 and TRBJ2-7, with 13 bases lining up with TRBD2. V dropped 2 bases and J dropped 6; count of bases not matched to a gene: 7. Germline CDR1 is SEHNR and CDR2 is FQNEAQ (reference sequence). This CDR3 is 16 amino acids long. This CDR3 reads CASSLTLAGGPGEQYF. DNA of the CDR3: TGTGCCAGCAGCTTAACACTAGCGGGAGGGCCGGGCGAGCAGTACTTC.

The J gene is TRBJ1-3, the V gene TRBV19, with 10 bases fitting TRBD1. CDR1 is LNHDA, CDR2 SQIVND, per germline (reference sequence). V dropped 7 bases and J dropped 3; count of bases not matched to a gene: 9. The CDR3 consists of 16 residues. The CDR3 region is CASTSTGGIIGNTIYF. The CDR3 DNA is TGTGCCAGTACTTCGACAGGGGGCATCATTGGAAACACCATATATTTT.

This clone showed up just a few times. The chain is built from TRBV6-5 and TRBJ1-5, with D perhaps matching TRBD1 (5 bases). Germline assignment: CDR1 MNHEY and CDR2 SVGAGI. The CDR3 spans 12 residues. Trimming removed 7 bases at V and 10 bases at J, with 14 bases between. The DNA of the CDR3 is TGTGCCAGCAAGGGACGGTGGGAACCCCAGCATTTT. This translates into CASKGRWEPQHF.

The V and J genes are TRBV30 and TRBJ1-3; 7 bases are shared with TRBD1. Per the germline V gene, CDR1 is GTSNPN and CDR2 is SVGIG (reference sequence). The CDR3 contains 14 residues. The J segment lost 3 bases and the V segment lost 3 bases, leaving 5 bases of the junction unmatched. The CDR3 sequence is CAWSQGVGGNTIYF. The CDR3 DNA reads as TGTGCCTGGAGCCAGGGGGTCGGTGGAAACACCATATATTTT.